This T cell receptor (beta chain) emerged from a study of identical twins. Concerning this clonotype itself: Antigen unknown.

TCRdb reprocessed the 5' RACE reads with MiXCR, giving one entry per CDR3 protein. The repertoire includes 450,000 or so distinct CDR3 sequences, 14% of them detected once, and about 0.54% sits in the top ten. The CDR3 is 15 residues long. Per the germline V gene, CDR1 is MNHEY and CDR2 is SVGAGI. V shed 4 bases and J shed 4 bases, with 13 bases lying between them. Study-level findings and limits: The study found excess low generation probability among twin-shared out-of-frame alpha sequences. Memory repertoires lacked the insertion deficit that abundant cord blood beta clonotypes showed.

These data were also filed under a second study, of yellow fever vaccine responses in identical twins.

The chain couples TRBV6-5 to TRBJ2-2; D uncertain. Sequenced sample: CD4+ T cells sorted from blood. This receptor was taken from a woman aged 18-29 years in good health. CDR3 DNA sequence: TGTGCCAGCAGTTCTGGGGTGGCCGGCACCGGGGAGCTGTTTTTT. Protein sequence: CASSSGVAGTGELFF.